Each of the 26 T cell receptor beta chains below was sequenced from the same sample in a study of control samples from healthy donors and cancer patients. The protocol was immunoSEQ multiplex PCR, while the TCRdb copy is restricted to in-frame clones and leaves out a portion. The sample has 85,000 to 90,000 clones, roughly nine tenths seen once. The sequenced sample was PBMCs. The receptors come from a woman aged 45-59 years with colorectal cancer.

V usage is TRBV29-1 and J usage is TRBJ1-3; 7 bases are a match to TRBD1. From germline, CDR1 is SQVTM and CDR2 ANQGSEA. This CDR3 comprises 12 residues. The V segment lost 6 bases and the J segment 4 bases; nucleotides outside the gene matches: 3. In nucleotides, the CDR3 is TGCAGCGTAGCAGGGGGAGGAAACACCATATATTTT. Its protein product is CSVAGGGNTIYF.

J is TRBJ1-1 and V is TRBV9; possibly TRBD1 for D (6 bases). Germline V lookup: CDR1 SGDLS, CDR2 YYNGEE. Trimming pared 1 base from V and 3 bases from J, leaving 10 bases between. The CDR3 is 14 residues long. The CDR3 region has the DNA TGTGCCAGCAGCGTACAAGGGGGTGACACTGAAGCTTTCTTT. The encoded protein is CASSVQGGDTEAFF.

The CDR3 loop is CASSLVGVGNQPQHF. The CDR3 coding sequence is TGTGCCAGCAGCTTAGTGGGGGTGGGCAATCAGCCCCAGCATTTT. This chain links TRBV7-2 with TRBJ1-5; the D gene is possibly TRBD1 (5 bases). V lost 1 base and J 2 bases, leaving 9 bases between the germline ends. This CDR3 has 15 residues. Looked up from germline, CDR1 is SGHTA and CDR2 is FQGNSA.

The chain carries TRBV28 and TRBJ1-4; D is unclear. Germline-derived CDR1 and CDR2 are MDHEN and SYDVKM. This CDR3 is built from 14 residues. V was cut by 5 bases and J by 5 bases, with 12 bases left in between. The CDR3: CASSNPLPNEKLFF. The CDR3 nucleotides are TGTGCCAGCAGTAACCCGCTGCCCAATGAAAAACTGTTTTTT.

This chain uses TRBV7-2 with TRBJ2-3; D is uncertain. CDR1 and CDR2 from the germline V gene are SGHTA and FQGNSA. V was trimmed by 2 bases and J by 3 bases, leaving 6 bases between them. CDR3 size: 13 residues. CDR3 amino acids: CASSLSETDTQYF. CDR3 coding DNA: TGTGCCAGCAGCTTAAGCGAAACAGATACGCAGTATTTT. Drawing the rest from reference TRBV7-2 and TRBJ2-3, the complete variable domain is GAGVSQSPSNKVTEKGKDVELRCDPISGHTALYWYRQSLGQGLEFLIYFQGNSAPDKSGLPSDRFSAERTGGSVSTLTIQRTQQEDSAVYLCASSLSETDTQYFGPGTRLTVL.

This clone was seen more than once but under ten times. The V and J genes are TRBV7-2 and TRBJ1-5, with TRBD1 identical over 7 bases. The germline gives CDR1 SGHTA, CDR2 FQGNSA. This CDR3 is built from 15 residues. After removal of 2 bases from V and 2 bases from J, the junction contained 3 bases not matched to a gene. CDR3 in DNA: TGTGCCAGCAGCTTACAGGGGACAGGCAATCAGCCCCAGCATTTT. This encodes CASSLQGTGNQPQHF.

The V and J genes are TRBV7-9 and TRBJ2-2; D unclear. Germline loops: CDR1 SEHNR, CDR2 FQNEAQ (reference sequence). Trimming took 4 bases from V and 0 from J, leaving 9 bases between them. This CDR3 has 15 residues. CDR3 amino acids: CASSSTTANTGELFF. The DNA of the CDR3 is TGTGCCAGCAGCTCTACTACCGCGAACACCGGGGAGCTGTTTTTT. The full variable domain, completed using reference TRBV7-9 and TRBJ2-2, is DTGVSQNPRHKITKRGQNVTFRCDPISEHNRLYWYRQTLGQGPEFLTYFQNEAQLEKSRLLSDRFSAERPKGSFSTLEIQRTEQGDSAMYLCASSSTTANTGELFFGEGSRLTVL.

This chain uses TRBV19 with TRBJ1-5; D is possibly TRBD1 (6 bases). V lost 1 base, J lost 1 base, and 11 bases lay in between. The CDR3 totals 16 residues. Germline CDR1 is LNHDA and CDR2 is SQIVND (reference sequence). The CDR3 DNA reads TGTGCCAGTAGTATAGCCTCCAGGGGAAGCAATCAGCCCCAGCATTTT. Protein sequence: CASSIASRGSNQPQHF.

The V gene is TRBV2, the J gene TRBJ1-5, with D possibly matching TRBD1 (6 bases). The CDR3 contains 15 residues. CDR1 is SNHLY, CDR2 FYNNEI, per germline. Trimming took off 6 bases at V and 0 bases at J, with 12 bases between the two ends. CDR3 DNA: TGTGCCAGCAGGCGGGACATTAATAGCAATCAGCCCCAGCATTTT. Its protein product is CASRRDINSNQPQHF. The full variable domain, completed using reference TRBV2 and TRBJ1-5, is EPEVTQTPSHQVTQMGQEVILRCVPISNHLYFYWYRQILGQKVEFLVSFYNNEISEKSEIFDDQFSVERPDGSNFTLKIRSTKLEDSAMYFCASRRDINSNQPQHFGDGTRLSIL.

This sequence joins TRBV27 and TRBJ1-2, with TRBD1 matching over 8 bases. Germline-derived CDR1 and CDR2 are MNHEY and SMNVEV (reference sequence). The CDR3 totals 14 residues. V shed 6 bases and J 7 bases; nucleotides not matched to a gene: 10. The chain's CDR3 is CASRVTGVHGGYTF. The CDR3 bases are TGTGCCAGCAGGGTGACAGGGGTTCATGGTGGCTACACCTTC.

The chain couples TRBV2 to TRBJ1-1; tentative D call: TRBD1 (6 bases). The CDR3 covers 13 residues. V lost 7 bases to trimming and J lost 6 bases, with 15 bases between them. The germline V gene encodes CDR1 SNHLY and CDR2 FYNNEI. This CDR3 reads CASTLTGRAEAFF. CDR3 sequence (DNA): TGTGCCAGCACCTTAACAGGGAGAGCTGAAGCTTTCTTT.

V usage is TRBV12-3 or TRBV12-4 and J usage is TRBJ1-2; D unclear. The CDR3 totals 12 residues. The germline V and J ends were trimmed by 3 bases and 8 bases, with 10 bases remaining between them. The CDR3 region is CASSFTESGYTF. For the CDR3, the DNA is TGTGCCAGCAGTTTTACAGAATCAGGCTACACCTTC.

The V and J genes are TRBV11-3 and TRBJ2-2; D is perhaps TRBD2 (7 bases). The germline gives CDR1 SGHNT, CDR2 YENEEA. The CDR3 is made up of 15 amino acids. Trimming pared 5 bases from V and 5 bases from J, leaving 15 bases between. CDR3 in amino acids: CASSLYGGQTGELFF. As DNA, the CDR3 is TGTGCCAGCAGCCTATACGGGGGGCAAACCGGGGAGCTGTTTTTT.

The table lists this clone with a count of one. The rearrangement joins TRBV5-4 to TRBJ1-2; the match to TRBD1 covers 9 bases. V trimming: 0 bases; J trimming: 8 bases; junction bases outside the gene matches: 8. The germline V gene has CDR1 SGHNT and CDR2 YYREEE (reference sequence). The CDR3 contains 15 residues. The CDR3 nucleotides are TGTGCCAGCAGCTTGGCCGGGGACAGGGTAAAAGGCTACACCTTC. It specifies CASSLAGDRVKGYTF.

The rearrangement uses TRBV9 and TRBJ2-4; D not certain. Germline V CDR1 and CDR2: SGDLS, YYNGEE. The CDR3 is 15 amino acids. Trimming removed 0 bases from V and 6 bases from J, with 13 bases in between. For the CDR3, the DNA is TGTGCCAGCAGCGTAGGGGCTTCCTCCAGAAACATTCAGTACTTC. Translating gives CASSVGASSRNIQYF.

The genes are TRBV3-1 (or the pseudogene TRBV3-2) and TRBJ1-6; the D is unclear. CDR1 is LGHDT, CDR2 YNNKEL, per germline (reference sequence). The CDR3 loop spans 14 amino acids. The V end lost 0 bases, the J end lost 10 bases, and 10 bases lay between the germline ends. CDR3 nucleotide sequence: TGTGCCAGCAGCCAAGAAGATGGTGGATCACCCCTCCACTTT. It is translated as CASSQEDGGSPLHF.

This sequence joins TRBV2 and TRBJ1-2; D is perhaps TRBD1 (6 bases). This CDR3 region has 12 residues. Trimming removed 10 bases at V and 7 bases at J, with 16 bases between. The germline CDR1 and CDR2 sequences are SNHLY and FYNNEI. The DNA of the CDR3 is TGTGCCAACTCCCGGCAGGGGTTTGGCTACACCTTC. This translates into CANSRQGFGYTF. Full variable domain (rest looked up from reference TRBV2 and TRBJ1-2): EPEVTQTPSHQVTQMGQEVILRCVPISNHLYFYWYRQILGQKVEFLVSFYNNEISEKSEIFDDQFSVERPDGSNFTLKIRSTKLEDSAMYFCANSRQGFGYTFGSGTRLTVV.

This chain links TRBV2 with TRBJ2-2; a weak D match, TRBD1 (5 bases). Looked up from germline, CDR1 is SNHLY and CDR2 is FYNNEI. This CDR3 has 15 residues. Between the trimmed V and J ends, which lost 3 bases and 0 bases, there was a span of 8 bases. CDR3 residues: CASSEDTSNTGELFF. The CDR3 DNA reads TGTGCCAGCAGTGAGGACACTTCGAACACCGGGGAGCTGTTTTTT.

The rearrangement uses TRBV10-1 and TRBJ2-3; D gene uncertain. Trimming took off 6 bases at V and 1 base at J, with 8 bases between the two ends. CDR1 and CDR2 from the germline V gene are WNHNN and SYGVQD (reference sequence). This CDR3 contains 13 residues. The CDR3, as DNA: TGCGCCAGCAGACCTCCGGGCACAGATACGCAGTATTTT. Translation: CASRPPGTDTQYF.

The rearrangement joins TRBV10-3 to TRBJ2-4, with 8 bases that match TRBD1. CDR3 length: 15 amino acids. Trimming took 3 bases from V and 3 from J; bases not matched to a gene: 4. CDR1 and CDR2 from the germline V gene are ENHRY and SYGVKD. The CDR3 DNA reads TGTGCCATCAGTGACCCGACAGGGGTCAAAAACATTCAGTACTTC. Translated: CAISDPTGVKNIQYF.

This rearrangement joins TRBV30 to TRBJ1-1; no clear D. The CDR3 has 14 residues. V shed 4 bases and J shed 4 bases, with 16 bases lying between them. Germline V gene data show CDR1 as GTSNPN and CDR2 as SVGIG (reference sequence). The DNA of the CDR3 is TGTGCCTGGAAGATCCCGCCATTGGGCACTGAAGCTTTCTTT. Its protein is CAWKIPPLGTEAFF.

This clone was detected only once. The chain carries TRBV6-2 or TRBV6-3 and TRBJ1-5; no clear D. Germline V gives CDR1 MNHEY, CDR2 SVGEGT. Trimming removed 2 bases from V and 0 bases from J, with 5 bases in between. The CDR3 spans 14 residues. Here the CDR3 reads CASSYGYSNQPQHF. The CDR3 region has the DNA TGTGCCAGCAGTTACGGATATAGCAATCAGCCCCAGCATTTT.

This rearrangement joins TRBV6-5 to TRBJ1-5; no reliable D call. Looked up from germline, CDR1 is MNHEY and CDR2 is SVGAGI. The CDR3 has 13 amino acids. V was pared by 5 bases and J by 3 bases, with 8 bases between. The CDR3 here is CASSPYTNQPQHF. The DNA of the CDR3 is TGTGCCAGCAGTCCATACACCAATCAGCCCCAGCATTTT.

The chain is built from TRBV7-2 and TRBJ1-5, with a tentative D call TRBD1 (6 bases). The V and J ends lost 3 bases and 4 bases respectively, with 7 bases between them. The CDR3 covers 13 residues. CDR1 SGHTA and CDR2 FQGNSA come from the germline V gene. CDR3 sequence: CASSFGQNQPQHF. DNA of the CDR3: TGTGCCAGCAGCTTTGGACAGAATCAGCCCCAGCATTTT.

The chain recombines TRBV10-1 with TRBJ2-3, with D uncertain. V lost 2 bases, J lost 2 bases, and 8 bases lay in between. There are 14 residues in the CDR3. Germline assignment: CDR1 WNHNN and CDR2 SYGVQD (reference sequence). In DNA, the CDR3 is TGCGCCAGCAGTGAGGTCCCCTTCACAGATACGCAGTATTTT. This gives the protein CASSEVPFTDTQYF.

The chain has TRBV12-3 or TRBV12-4 and TRBJ2-3; unclear D gene. There are 13 residues in the CDR3. The V gene lost 6 bases and the J gene lost 6 bases, with 13 bases spanning the gap. The CDR3 reads CASSSSPEDTQYF. The CDR3, as DNA: TGTGCCAGCAGCTCGTCCCCTGAGGATACGCAGTATTTT.